This is a list of T cell receptor beta chains from one sample in a study of blood T cells in healthy people across ages. TCRdb independently ran MiXCR on the 5' RACE reads; one entry per CDR3 protein. Seen here are about a million distinct CDR3 sequences, 48% observed once, and the top ten hold around 15%. Sequenced: blood. The receptors here all came from a young man in good health. The CDR3 runs from the conserved cysteine through the conserved F or W. A D gene is named only where the DNA matches it firmly. Not every row has a clone size; where given, it reads once, few, many or a size class.

clone_size cdr3_length j_call d_call v_call cdr3_aa cdr3_nt
- 15 TRBJ2-3 TRBD2 TRBV9 CASSVAGGPRDTQYF TGTGCCAGCAGCGTAGCGGGGGGGCCGAGAGATACGCAGTATTTT
- 14 TRBJ2-3 - TRBV20-1 CSARDPQNTDTQYF TGCAGTGCTAGAGATCCCCAGAACACAGATACGCAGTATTTT
once 17 TRBJ2-1 - TRBV28 CASSLVTGGPVYNEQFF TGTGCCAGCAGTTTAGTTACGGGGGGCCCCGTCTACAATGAGCAGTTCTTC
- 16 TRBJ1-5 - TRBV27 CASSRRPGMGNQPQHF TGTGCCAGCAGCCGCCGCCCGGGCATGGGGAATCAGCCCCAGCATTTT
few 13 TRBJ2-7 - TRBV2 CASDPPSSYEQYF TGTGCCAGCGACCCGCCTAGCTCCTACGAGCAGTACTTC
few 15 TRBJ1-1 - TRBV12-3/TRBV12-4 CASTMGGTMNTEAFF TGTGCCAGCACCATGGGGGGAACAATGAACACTGAAGCTTTCTTT
- 14 TRBJ2-7 TRBD2 TRBV27 CATGTSGDHYEQYF TGTGCCACCGGGACTAGCGGGGACCATTACGAGCAGTACTTC
few 15 TRBJ2-3 - TRBV20-1 CSASLAAPSTDTQYF TGCAGTGCTAGCCTGGCAGCCCCTAGCACAGATACGCAGTATTTT
- 13 TRBJ1-1 - TRBV20-1 CSASRLGGTEAFF TGCAGTGCTTCTCGGCTGGGAGGCACTGAAGCTTTCTTT
- 16 TRBJ2-1 TRBD2 TRBV12-5 CASGLVLAGGPGEQFF TGTGCTAGTGGTTTGGTACTAGCGGGGGGGCCCGGTGAGCAGTTCTTC
- 14 TRBJ2-5 TRBD2 TRBV4-2 CANRLAGNQETQYF TGTGCCAACCGACTAGCGGGGAACCAAGAGACCCAGTACTTC
few 14 TRBJ2-7 TRBD2 TRBV4-1 CASSQGGGASEQYF TGCGCCAGCAGCCAGGGCGGGGGGGCCTCCGAGCAGTACTTC
few 16 TRBJ2-7 - TRBV21-1 CASSKGSRSAPYEQYF TGTGCCAGCAGCAAAGGGAGTCGGTCCGCTCCCTACGAGCAGTACTTC
- 17 TRBJ2-7 TRBD1 TRBV5-8 CASSLLAYGQGAYEQYF TGTGCCAGCAGCTTGTTAGCCTATGGACAGGGGGCCTACGAGCAGTACTTC
- 10 TRBJ2-7 - TRBV6-1 CASNEHEQYF TGTGCCAGCAATGAGCACGAGCAGTACTTC
few 12 TRBJ2-1 - TRBV28 CASRQGSSEQFF TGTGCCAGCAGGCAGGGTTCCTCTGAGCAGTTCTTC
few 14 TRBJ2-5 - TRBV5-6 CASSLFGGEETQYF TGTGCCAGCAGCTTGTTTGGGGGAGAAGAGACCCAGTACTTC
- 15 TRBJ2-1 TRBD2 TRBV7-3 CASSLITGGDNEQFF TGCGCCAGCAGCTTAATTACGGGGGGAGACAATGAGCAGTTCTTC
- 11 TRBJ2-6 - TRBV7-2 CASSSLPVLTF TGTGCCAGCAGCTCCCTCCCCGTCCTGACTTTC
- 15 TRBJ1-1 TRBD1 TRBV5-1 CASSLDQGQIYEAFF TGCGCCAGCAGCTTGGACCAGGGACAGATCTATGAAGCTTTCTTT
- 14 TRBJ2-7 TRBD1 TRBV20-1 CSARDRSLLNEQYF TGCAGTGCTAGGGACAGGAGTCTTCTGAACGAGCAGTACTTC
- 12 TRBJ1-2 - TRBV25-1 CASSSFQRGYTF TGTGCCAGCAGTTCCTTTCAACGGGGCTACACCTTC
- 14 TRBJ1-2 - TRBV6-5 CASSLWGEGYGYTF TGTGCCAGCAGCCTGTGGGGGGAAGGCTATGGCTACACCTTC
- 14 TRBJ1-2 - TRBV28 CASSLPYTNYGYTF TGTGCCAGCAGTTTACCTTACACCAACTATGGCTACACCTTC
- 12 TRBJ1-4 TRBD1 TRBV12-3/TRBV12-4 CASSFGQGKLFF TGTGCCAGCAGTTTCGGACAGGGGAAACTGTTTTTT
- 14 TRBJ2-7 - TRBV6-5 CASSYRRGVYEQYF TGTGCCAGCAGTTACCGCCGCGGGGTCTACGAGCAGTACTTC